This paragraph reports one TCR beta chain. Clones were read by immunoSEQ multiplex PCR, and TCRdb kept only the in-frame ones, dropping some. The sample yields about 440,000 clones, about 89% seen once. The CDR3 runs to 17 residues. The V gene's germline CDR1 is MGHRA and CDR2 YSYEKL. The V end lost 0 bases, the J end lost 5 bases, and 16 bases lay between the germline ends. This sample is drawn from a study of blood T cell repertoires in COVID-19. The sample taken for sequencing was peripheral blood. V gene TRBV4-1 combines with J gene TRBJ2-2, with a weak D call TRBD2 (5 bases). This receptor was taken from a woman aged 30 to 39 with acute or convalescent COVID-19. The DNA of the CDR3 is TGCGCCAGCAGCCAAGATTTGTATAGAACGGGAACCGGGGAGCTGTTTTTT. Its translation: CASSQDLYRTGTGELFF.